This TCR beta chain was sequenced for a study of OX40 agonist ivuxolimab in advanced cancers. About the study: Participants could have had prior anti-PD-1, anti-PD-L1 or anti-CTLA-4 therapy, and roughly 40% had some. Study-wide findings and caveats: Among T cells, CD8+ cells averaged more expanded clones than CD4+ cells.

Enrollment shut out patients with autoimmune disease history or systemic immunosuppression. Comments on this clone: Its antigen is still unknown.

The table came from immunoSEQ multiplex PCR; TCRdb's copy has only in-frame clones and leaves some out. The sample lists approximately 97,000 clones; around 85% were seen once. The CDR3 is 14 residues long. Trimming shortened V by 7 bases and J by 7 bases, and 16 bases separated the two germline ends. CDR1 and CDR2 from the germline V gene are LNHDA and SQIVND (reference sequence). This chain uses TRBV19 with TRBJ1-4; tentative D call: TRBD1 (5 bases). This clonotype was sampled from an adult with an advanced solid tumor such as melanoma, head and neck, liver or kidney cancer. This specimen consisted of CD4+ or CD8+ T cells sorted from blood, obtained in a trial of the OX40 agonist ivuxolimab. Here the CDR3 reads CASMGRDHGEKLFF. In DNA, the CDR3 is TGTGCCAGTATGGGACGGGATCACGGTGAAAAACTGTTTTTT.